This TCR beta chain was captured by sequencing in a study of blood T cell repertoires in COVID-19. Study in general: PBMCs, B-cell-depleted T cells, or T cells were the source of the cDNA or gDNA that made up the material.

Clones were sequenced by immunoSEQ multiplex PCR, and TCRdb holds only the in-frame ones, with some missing. The sample has 180,000 or so clones, around 86% seen once. J gave up 6 bases and V 4 bases, and 11 bases lay outside the gene matches. Germline V gene data show CDR1 as LGHDT and CDR2 as YNNKEL (reference sequence). The CDR3 is 16 residues long. The sequence came from a man aged 40-49 years with acute or convalescent COVID-19. The material sequenced was peripheral blood. This chain connects TRBV3-1 (or the pseudogene TRBV3-2) to TRBJ2-1, with TRBD1 matching 8 bases. The CDR3 reads CASSRTGGDWGNEQFF. CDR3 bases: TGTGCCAGCAGCCGAACAGGGGGAGATTGGGGCAATGAGCAGTTCTTC.